The TCR beta chain described here comes from a study of shared clonotypes between healthy human individuals. Trimming stripped 1 base from V and 8 bases from J, with 11 bases between. This CDR3 region has 14 residues. Germline CDR1 and CDR2: MNHNS and SASEGT. Sequencing was performed with immunoSEQ multiplex PCR; in TCRdb, only in-frame clones are kept and a portion is missing. The table records under 600,000 clones, about 96% of them present only once. The sample taken for sequencing was naive CD4+ T cells sorted from blood. Indicated subset: CD45RA+ positively selected. This chain connects TRBV6-1 to TRBJ1-4, with D maybe TRBD1 (5 bases). The source is a woman aged 25-40 years in good health. The CDR3 nucleotides read TGTGCCAGCAGTGAAGGTCAGGGTGGGGAAAAACTGTTTTTT. It translates to CASSEGQGGEKLFF.